A single sample gave rise to the 3 T cell receptor beta chains below, sequenced in a study of regulatory T cells in long-lasting Graves disease. Building the TCR beta libraries relied on iRepertoire HTBI primers, and CDR3 regions underwent Arm-PCR. TCRdb reprocessed the multiplex PCR reads with MiXCR, giving one entry per CDR3 protein. The data show some 440,000 distinct CDR3 sequences, around 21% seen once. Time point here: persistent/refractory GD, antithyroid drugs over 5 years with positive TRAb. Making the TCR library involved RNA that had been extracted from PBMCs. The sample was peripheral blood mononuclear cells (PBMCs), taken when the disease was refractory, from a patient treated with antithyroid drugs. All receptors come from a female donor with Graves disease.

There are a few counts of this clonotype. This chain uses TRBV20-1 with TRBJ2-7, with D possibly being TRBD1 (5 bases). The length of the CDR3 is 16 residues. V lost 0 bases to trimming and J lost 5 bases, with 20 bases between them. Germline loops: CDR1 DFQATT, CDR2 SNEGSKA (reference sequence). The CDR3 protein is CSARDWSRTSQDEQYF. CDR3 nucleotide sequence: TGCAGTGCTAGAGATTGGTCGAGGACCTCACAGGACGAGCAGTACTTC.

This clonotype appeared many times. This sequence joins TRBV12-3 or TRBV12-4 and TRBJ2-7; D may be TRBD1 (6 bases). There are 14 residues in the CDR3. V lost 6 bases to trimming and J lost 2 bases, with 14 bases between them. In DNA, the CDR3 is TGTGCCAGCAGCCCTACAGGGTCCCCCTACGAGCAGTACTTC. Amino acid sequence: CASSPTGSPYEQYF.

This clonotype was observed a few times. V usage is TRBV7-9 and J usage is TRBJ2-2; 7 nucleotides match TRBD1. Germline V gene sequence: CDR1 SEHNR, CDR2 FQNEAQ (reference sequence). V lost 3 bases, J lost 3 bases, and 7 bases stayed unmatched. The CDR3 has 16 residues. CDR3 residues: CASSLLGQTHTGELFF. In DNA, the CDR3 is TGTGCCAGCAGCTTGTTGGGACAGACGCACACCGGGGAGCTGTTTTTT.